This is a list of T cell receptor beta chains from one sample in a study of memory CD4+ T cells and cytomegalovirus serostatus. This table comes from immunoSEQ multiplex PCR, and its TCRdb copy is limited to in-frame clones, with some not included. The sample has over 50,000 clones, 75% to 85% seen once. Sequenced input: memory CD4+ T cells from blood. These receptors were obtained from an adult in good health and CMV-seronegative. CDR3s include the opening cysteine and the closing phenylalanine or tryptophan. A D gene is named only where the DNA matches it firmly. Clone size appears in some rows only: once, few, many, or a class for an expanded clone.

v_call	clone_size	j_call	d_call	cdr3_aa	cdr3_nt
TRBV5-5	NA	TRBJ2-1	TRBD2	CASSVTGRQSYNEQFF	TGTGCCAGCAGTGTTACCGGGAGGCAATCCTACAATGAGCAGTTCTTC
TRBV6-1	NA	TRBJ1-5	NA	CASSEMSGAANQPQHF	TGTGCCAGCAGTGAAATGAGTGGGGCGGCCAATCAGCCCCAGCATTTT
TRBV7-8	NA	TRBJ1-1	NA	CASSRGLNTEAFF	TGTGCCAGCAGTCGGGGGTTGAACACTGAAGCTTTCTTT
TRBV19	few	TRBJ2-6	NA	CASSQVGFAGANVLTF	TGTGCCAGTAGTCAGGTAGGGTTTGCTGGGGCCAACGTCCTGACTTTC
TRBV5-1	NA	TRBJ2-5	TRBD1	CASSLGQGAQETQYF	TGCGCCAGCAGCTTGGGTCAGGGGGCCCAAGAGACCCAGTACTTC
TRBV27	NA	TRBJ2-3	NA	CASSPRYGSTDTQYF	TGTGCCAGCAGTCCCCGGTACGGAAGCACAGATACGCAGTATTTT
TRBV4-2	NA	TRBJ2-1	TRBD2	CASSRTGTSGNNEQFF	TGTGCCAGCAGCCGAACCGGGACTAGCGGGAACAATGAGCAGTTCTTC
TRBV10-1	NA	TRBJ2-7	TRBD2	CASSDWRGDSYEQYF	TGCGCCAGCAGTGATTGGCGGGGGGATTCCTACGAGCAGTACTTC
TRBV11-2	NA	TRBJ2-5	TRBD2	CASSLGRVGGRRLETQYF	TGTGCCAGCAGCTTAGGGCGGGTCGGCGGGAGGAGGCTAGAGACCCAGTACTTC
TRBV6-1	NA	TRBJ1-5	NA	CASSETRTLSNQPQHF	TGTGCCAGCAGTGAAACCCGGACACTTAGCAATCAGCCCCAGCATTTT
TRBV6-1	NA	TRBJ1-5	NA	CASAGERGSDQPQHF	TGTGCCAGCGCTGGAGAAAGGGGGTCGGATCAGCCCCAGCATTTT
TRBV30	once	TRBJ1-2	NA	CAWMAETYGYTF	TGTGCCTGGATGGCGGAAACCTATGGCTACACCTTC
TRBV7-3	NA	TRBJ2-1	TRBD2	CASSQDVVGGSDEQFF	TGTGCCAGCAGCCAAGACGTAGTCGGGGGGTCCGATGAGCAGTTCTTC
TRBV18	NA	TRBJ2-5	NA	CASSPGQETQYF	TGTGCCAGCTCACCGGGCCAAGAGACCCAGTACTTC
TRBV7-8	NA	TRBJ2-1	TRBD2	CASSSPGLANEQFF	TGTGCCAGCAGCTCCCCGGGACTAGCCAATGAGCAGTTCTTC
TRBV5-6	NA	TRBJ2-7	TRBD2	CASSWGLAGAPYEQYF	TGTGCCAGCAGCTGGGGACTAGCGGGGGCCCCGTACGAGCAGTACTTC
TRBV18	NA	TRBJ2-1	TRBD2	CASSTSGRAEQFF	TGTGCCAGCTCAACTAGCGGGAGGGCTGAGCAGTTCTTC
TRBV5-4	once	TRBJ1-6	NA	CASSLRAANSPLHF	TGTGCCAGCAGCTTGCGGGCAGCTAATTCACCCCTCCACTTT
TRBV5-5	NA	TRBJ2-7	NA	CASSLYLNWEQYF	TGTGCCAGCAGCTTGTATTTGAACTGGGAGCAGTACTTC